The rows below give T cell receptor beta chains drawn from one sample of a study of blood T cells in healthy people across ages. TCRdb re-analysed the 5' RACE reads in MiXCR, keeping a single row per CDR3 protein. The profile covers about 630,000 distinct CDR3 sequences, with roughly 21% appearing a single time and approximately 3.7% taken by the ten largest. The material sequenced was blood. Receptor source: a man between 65 and 85 years old in good health. Both conserved end residues are part of each CDR3. D genes are given only for firm matches. Not all rows give a size; the values are once, few, many and, for expanded clones, a class.

clone_size,v_call,j_call,d_call,cdr3_aa,cdr3_nt
NA,TRBV10-1,TRBJ2-1,NA,CASSPGEKDEQFF,TGCGCCAGCAGCCCGGGGGAAAAGGATGAGCAGTTCTTC
NA,TRBV20-1,TRBJ2-5,NA,CSARVLETQYF,TGCAGTGCTAGAGTTCTGGAGACCCAGTACTTC
few,TRBV15,TRBJ1-5,NA,CATSSQLGENQPQHF,TGTGCCACCAGCAGCCAATTGGGGGAAAATCAGCCCCAGCATTTT
few,TRBV5-1,TRBJ2-7,TRBD2,CASSPLSLREVSYEQYF,TGCGCCAGCAGCCCCCTCTCCCTGCGGGAGGTCTCCTACGAGCAGTACTTC
NA,TRBV6-6,TRBJ2-2,NA,CASTTAGNTGELFF,TGTGCCAGCACAACGGCGGGGAACACCGGGGAGCTGTTTTTT
few,TRBV20-1,TRBJ2-3,TRBD2,CSARAARASGTTDTQYF,TGCAGTGCTAGAGCCGCGAGGGCTAGCGGGACCACAGATACGCAGTATTTT
many,TRBV6-1,TRBJ2-4,NA,CASSEAGKIAKNIQYF,TGTGCCAGCAGTGAAGCGGGCAAAATCGCCAAAAACATTCAGTACTTC
NA,TRBV7-2,TRBJ2-7,TRBD2,CASSLGLAISKPSSFEQYF,TGTGCCAGCAGCTTAGGACTAGCGATATCGAAACCCTCCTCCTTCGAGCAGTACTTC
NA,TRBV4-1,TRBJ2-7,TRBD2,CASSQPTGTSGRITYEQYF,TGCGCCAGCAGCCAACCTACCGGGACTAGCGGGAGAATTACCTACGAGCAGTACTTC
NA,TRBV10-3,TRBJ2-5,TRBD1,CAISHDREETQYF,TGTGCCATCAGTCACGACAGGGAAGAGACCCAGTACTTC
few,TRBV20-1,TRBJ2-2,TRBD1,CSARGTGKTGELFF,TGCAGTGCTAGAGGGACAGGGAAAACCGGGGAGCTGTTTTTT
NA,TRBV2,TRBJ2-1,TRBD1,CASSEALGTGPDNEQFF,TGTGCCAGCAGTGAAGCGCTTGGGACAGGGCCGGACAATGAGCAGTTCTTC
NA,TRBV4-3,TRBJ2-5,TRBD2,CASSQVGAGGQETQYF,TGCGCCAGCAGCCAAGTGGGAGCGGGAGGCCAAGAGACCCAGTACTTC
many,TRBV15,TRBJ2-4,NA,CATSRGRSLDKNIQYF,TGTGCCACCAGCAGGGGCCGAAGTTTGGACAAAAACATTCAGTACTTC
NA,TRBV7-9,TRBJ2-5,TRBD2,CAYRLAGEETQYF,TGTGCATATCGGCTAGCGGGGGAAGAGACCCAGTACTTC
NA,TRBV29-1,TRBJ2-3,NA,CSVVRGGSTDTQYF,TGCAGCGTTGTTCGAGGAGGGAGCACAGATACGCAGTATTTT
NA,TRBV20-1,TRBJ2-3,TRBD2,CSARGLAGGAQYF,TGCAGTGCTAGAGGGCTAGCGGGAGGAGCGCAGTATTTT
few,TRBV10-3,TRBJ2-7,TRBD2,CAIRSGSVYEQYF,TGTGCCATCAGAAGCGGGAGTGTCTACGAGCAGTACTTC
few,TRBV4-3,TRBJ2-1,TRBD2,CASSGGLARYNEQFF,TGCGCCAGCAGCGGGGGACTAGCGCGGTACAATGAGCAGTTCTTC
NA,TRBV20-1,TRBJ2-7,TRBD1,CSAKAGTGDSYEQYF,TGCAGTGCTAAGGCCGGGACAGGGGACTCCTACGAGCAGTACTTC
NA,TRBV5-6,TRBJ2-1,NA,CASSGTLRIWAQFF,TGTGCCAGCAGCGGGACTCTGCGGATATGGGCGCAGTTCTTC
few,TRBV27,TRBJ1-3,NA,CASRRHGTGNTIYF,TGTGCCAGCAGACGACATGGGACTGGAAACACCATATATTTT
few,TRBV7-3,TRBJ2-5,NA,CASSLTGAFQETQYF,TGTGCCAGCAGCTTAACAGGGGCATTTCAAGAGACCCAGTACTTC
NA,TRBV24-1,TRBJ2-6,TRBD1,CATSDWDRFSSGANVLTF,TGTGCCACCAGTGATTGGGACAGATTTTCCTCTGGGGCCAACGTCCTGACTTTC
many,TRBV27,TRBJ2-1,NA,CASSPWTNYNEQFF,TGTGCCAGCAGTCCTTGGACTAACTACAATGAGCAGTTCTTC
few,TRBV5-1,TRBJ2-1,NA,CASSPDIDRQEFF,TGCGCCAGCAGCCCGGATATTGACCGGCAGGAGTTCTTC
NA,TRBV5-1,TRBJ2-5,TRBD2,CASSYLAGTSIETQYF,TGCGCCAGCAGCTACCTTGCCGGGACTAGCATCGAGACCCAGTACTTC
few,TRBV12-3/TRBV12-4,TRBJ2-5,NA,CASSQVGSLQETQYF,TGTGCCAGCAGTCAGGTTGGCAGCCTCCAAGAGACCCAGTACTTC